The clone carrying this TCR beta chain was seen a few times. CDR3 length equals 15 residues. V lost 1 base to trimming and J lost 5 bases, with 18 bases between them. Germline values: CDR1 GTSNPN, CDR2 SVGIG (reference sequence). TCRdb re-analysed the 5' RACE reads in MiXCR, keeping a single row per CDR3 protein. The profile shows about 80,000 distinct CDR3 sequences, around 13% of them singletons. This sample was included in a study of early T cells in non-severe SARS-CoV-2 infection. The V call is TRBV30, the J call TRBJ2-7, with D possibly being TRBD1 or TRBD2 (6 bases each). Sequencing was carried out using whole blood. This TCR derives from an adult who was a healthcare worker with PCR-confirmed SARS-CoV-2 infection or an uninfected control (not recorded which). The CDR3 loop reads CAWSEGGGKDDEQYF. In DNA form, the CDR3 reads TGTGCCTGGAGTGAAGGGGGAGGAAAGGACGACGAGCAGTACTTC.